This T cell receptor beta chain appears in the sequencing data of a study of T cell responses to AZD1222 COVID-19 vaccine. General study findings and limits: Donors were chiefly white British, with a greater number of females, and clonal diversity was perhaps underestimated. Epitopes outside B.1.351 and B.1.1.7 mutated regions reportedly drew nearly half of spike TCRs. Spike-specific TCR repertoires showed rising breadth and depth after two AZD1222 doses.

TCRdb's table, derived via immunoSEQ multiplex PCR, lists solely in-frame clones and lacks some. The sample lists more than 35,000 clones; 83% were seen once. This CDR3 is built from 14 residues. Germline CDR1 and CDR2: SQVTM and ANQGSEA. Remarks on this clone: What it binds is not known. The junction departs from germline at one end; a sequencing error may be responsible.

The rearrangement uses TRBV29-1 and TRBJ2-5; D call uncertain. The clonotype comes from an adult in good health. Sequences were derived from peripheral blood, sampled on day 0 of AZD1222 vaccination. The CDR3 DNA is TGCAGCGTCGCCCTAACCAACGTCGGAGAGTCCCAGTACTTC. This codes for CSVALTNVGESQYF.